The 9 T cell receptor beta chains below all came from one sample that was sequenced in a study of vaccination and CD4 T cells after COVID-19. For these receptors, no antigen is known. Treatment noted: approximately 10-day PBMC culture with coronavirus spike peptide pools or control peptides (ViraFEST assay). Oncomine TCR Beta short-read sequencing was applied to DNA from cultured CD4+ T cells. MiXCR, applied by TCRdb to the PCR reads, yields one record per CDR3 protein. The sample has approximately 12,000 distinct CDR3 sequences, roughly 56% seen once; the top ten hold 13%. Source material: CD4+ T cells from blood, cultured in vitro. The receptors shown here come from a human donor who had recovered from COVID-19.

This clonotype was observed a single time. The rearrangement links TRBV27 to TRBJ2-3; TRBD2 matches 8 bases. CDR1 MNHEY and CDR2 SMNVEV come from the germline V gene (reference sequence). The ends lost 6 bases at V and 3 bases at J; junction bases unmatched: 11. This CDR3 region has 16 residues. The DNA of the CDR3 is TGTGCCAGCAGCTCCCTTGCGGGAGGTAGAACAGATACGCAGTATTTT. As protein: CASSSLAGGRTDTQYF.

The J gene is TRBJ1-5, the V gene TRBV12-3 or TRBV12-4, with D hard to call. Trimming removed 1 base from V and 1 base from J, with 8 bases in between. This CDR3 has 15 residues. The CDR3 region is CASSLGGLSNQPQHF. DNA of the CDR3: TGTGCCAGCAGTTTAGGGGGATTAAGCAATCAGCCCCAGCATTTT.

This clonotype was seen a few times. The gene calls are TRBV19 and TRBJ1-5; possible D gene TRBD1, 5 bases. The germline gives CDR1 LNHDA, CDR2 SQIVND (reference sequence). V was shortened by 3 bases and J by 4 bases, with 13 bases between the two germline ends. CDR3 length: 15 amino acids. CDR3 protein: CASSIRGLGNQPQHF. The DNA of the CDR3 is TGTGCCAGTAGTATTCGGGGGTTAGGGAATCAGCCCCAGCATTTT.

The chain is built from TRBV7-2 and TRBJ2-2, with TRBD1 as a possible D gene (5 bases). V lost 2 bases and J lost 7, with 17 bases in between. The CDR3 is 16 amino acids. The germline V gene has CDR1 SGHTA and CDR2 FQGNSA. CDR3 nucleotide sequence: TGTGCCAGCAGCTTACGCCAGGGCCCGACCGTCGGGGAGCTGTTTTTT. Protein product: CASSLRQGPTVGELFF.

CDR3 sequence: CASSSPGKDTEAFF. CDR3 DNA sequence: TGTGCCAGCAGTTCCCCAGGGAAAGACACTGAAGCTTTCTTT. V usage is TRBV27 and J usage is TRBJ1-1; D may be TRBD1 (5 bases). Germline CDR1 and CDR2: MNHEY and SMNVEV (reference sequence). Between the trimmed V and J ends, which lost 4 bases and 3 bases, there was a span of 12 bases. CDR3 size: 14 residues.

The CDR3 DNA is TGTGCCAGCAGCCCCCCCCAGTCTTCCGTGGGGGAAAAACTGTTTTTT. This codes for CASSPPQSSVGEKLFF. The chain employs TRBV6-1 and TRBJ1-4; D call uncertain. V was clipped by 6 bases and J by 8 bases, with 22 bases between them. Germline CDR1 reads MNHNS; CDR2 reads SASEGT. The CDR3 sequence is 16 residues long.

The CDR3 protein is CSAGTASFTEAFF. The CDR3 region has the DNA TGCAGTGCTGGGACAGCTTCTTTCACTGAAGCTTTCTTT. The chain combines TRBV20-1 with TRBJ1-1; TRBD1 agrees at 7 bases. The germline CDR1 and CDR2 sequences are DFQATT and SNEGSKA (reference sequence). The CDR3 runs to 13 residues. V lost 5 bases to trimming and J lost 4 bases; unmatched junction nucleotides: 7.

The chain has TRBV7-2 and TRBJ2-7; D unclear. The CDR3 contains 13 residues. The V and J ends lost 6 bases and 4 bases respectively, with 13 bases between them. The germline V gene has CDR1 SGHTA and CDR2 FQGNSA. This chain's CDR3 is CASRSPLGYEQYF. The CDR3 coding sequence is TGTGCCAGCAGGTCCCCCCTGGGGTACGAGCAGTACTTC.

This clonotype was picked up one time. V gene TRBV4-3 combines with J gene TRBJ2-5; TRBD1 matches at 9 bases. Germline V lookup: CDR1 LGHNA, CDR2 YSLEER. With 5 bases clipped from V and 5 bases from J, the junction kept 9 bases outside the gene matches. The length of the CDR3 is 15 residues. The CDR3 region has the DNA TGCGCCAGCAGCGGCACCGACAGGGGGTGGGAGACCCAGTACTTC. The encoded protein is CASSGTDRGWETQYF.